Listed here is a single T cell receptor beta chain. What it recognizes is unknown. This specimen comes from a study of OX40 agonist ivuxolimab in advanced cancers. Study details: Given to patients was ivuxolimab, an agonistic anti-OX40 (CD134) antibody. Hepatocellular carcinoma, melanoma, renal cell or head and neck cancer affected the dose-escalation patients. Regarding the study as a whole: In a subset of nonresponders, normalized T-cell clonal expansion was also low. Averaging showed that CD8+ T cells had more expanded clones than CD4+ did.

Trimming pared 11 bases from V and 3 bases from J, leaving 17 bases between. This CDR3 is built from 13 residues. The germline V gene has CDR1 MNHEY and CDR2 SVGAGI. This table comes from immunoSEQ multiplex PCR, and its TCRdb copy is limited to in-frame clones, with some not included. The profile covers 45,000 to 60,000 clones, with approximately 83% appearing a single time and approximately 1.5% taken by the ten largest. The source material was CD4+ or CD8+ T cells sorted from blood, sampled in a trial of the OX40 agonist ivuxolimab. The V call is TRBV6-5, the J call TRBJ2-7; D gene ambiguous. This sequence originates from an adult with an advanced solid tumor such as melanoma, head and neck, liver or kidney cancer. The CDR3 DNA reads TGTGCCGTCACCCCTGAATCATACTACGAGCAGTACTTC. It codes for CAVTPESYYEQYF.